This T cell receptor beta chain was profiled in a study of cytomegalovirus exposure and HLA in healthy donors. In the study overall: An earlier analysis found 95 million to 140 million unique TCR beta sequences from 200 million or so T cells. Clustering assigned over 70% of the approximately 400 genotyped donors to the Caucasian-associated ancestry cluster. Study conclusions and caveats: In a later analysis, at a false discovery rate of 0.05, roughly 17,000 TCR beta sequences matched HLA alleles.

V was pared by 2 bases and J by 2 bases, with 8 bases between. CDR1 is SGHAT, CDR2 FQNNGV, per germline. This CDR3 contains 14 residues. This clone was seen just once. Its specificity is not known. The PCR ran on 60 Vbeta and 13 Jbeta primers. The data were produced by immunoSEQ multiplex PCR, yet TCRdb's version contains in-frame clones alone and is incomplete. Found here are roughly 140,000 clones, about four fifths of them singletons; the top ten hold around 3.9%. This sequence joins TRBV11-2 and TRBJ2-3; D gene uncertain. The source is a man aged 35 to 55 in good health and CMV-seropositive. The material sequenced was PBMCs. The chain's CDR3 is CASSLSRATDTQYF. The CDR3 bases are TGTGCCAGCAGCTTATCTAGAGCCACAGATACGCAGTATTTT.